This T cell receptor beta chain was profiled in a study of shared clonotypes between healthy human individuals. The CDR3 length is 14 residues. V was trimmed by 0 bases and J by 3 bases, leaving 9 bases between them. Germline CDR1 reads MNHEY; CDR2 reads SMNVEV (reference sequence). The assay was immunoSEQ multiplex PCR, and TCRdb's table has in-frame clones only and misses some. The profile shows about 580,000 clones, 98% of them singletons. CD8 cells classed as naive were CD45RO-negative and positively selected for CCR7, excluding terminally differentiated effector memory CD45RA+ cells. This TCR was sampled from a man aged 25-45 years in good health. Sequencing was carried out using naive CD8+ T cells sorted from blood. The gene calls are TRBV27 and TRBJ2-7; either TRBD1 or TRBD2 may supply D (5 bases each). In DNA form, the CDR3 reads TGTGCCAGCAGTTTATCAACGGGGCTCTACGAGCAGTACTTC. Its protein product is CASSLSTGLYEQYF.